Below are 32 T cell receptor beta chains sequenced from a single sample in a study of blood T cells in healthy people across ages. The use of a sample-barcoded 5' primer and a J-beta primer mix characterized a second PCR of roughly 6 to 11 cycles. Using its own MiXCR run on the 5' RACE reads, TCRdb lists one record per CDR3 protein. The repertoire holds some 760,000 distinct CDR3 sequences, with more than 20% as singletons. These data are also associated with another study on T cells of mothers and their children.

The specimen sequenced was blood. The source of these receptors is a boy under 18 in good health.

This clonotype was seen more than once but under ten times. The V call is TRBV29-1, the J call TRBJ2-5, with D maybe TRBD2 (5 bases). The V end lost 3 bases, the J end lost 5 bases, and 25 bases lay between the germline ends. This CDR3 comprises 17 residues. Germline values: CDR1 SQVTM, CDR2 ANQGSEA. As DNA, the CDR3 is TGCAGCGTTGATGGGTTCGGGGAAAGAGAATGGTGGGAGACCCAGTACTTC. This translates into CSVDGFGEREWWETQYF.

The table lists this clonotype with a few counts. V and J are TRBV3-1 and TRBJ2-5; D not resolved. The CDR3 is made up of 13 amino acids. CDR1 is LGHDT and CDR2 is YNNKEL in the germline V gene (reference sequence). V lost 5 bases and J lost 2, with 9 bases in between. The CDR3 nucleotides are TGTGCCAGCAGCGTCGACGGTCAAGAGACCCAGTACTTC. Amino acids: CASSVDGQETQYF.

V gene TRBV14 combines with J gene TRBJ2-6, with D possibly being TRBD1 (5 bases). Germline lookup yields CDR1 SGHDN and CDR2 FVKESK. This CDR3 comprises 16 residues. Trimming left V 4 bases short and J 0 bases short, with 10 bases between. The CDR3 bases are TGTGCCAGCAGCCGAGCTAGGGGCTCTGGGGCCAACGTCCTGACTTTC. This sequence encodes CASSRARGSGANVLTF.

This clonotype has a handful of counts. This sequence joins TRBV6-5 and TRBJ2-1; D is perhaps TRBD2 (5 bases). Per germline, CDR1 MNHEY and CDR2 SVGAGI. Trimming stripped 5 bases from V and 6 bases from J, with 11 bases between. This CDR3 spans 13 amino acids. The CDR3 region is CASSPVSANEQFF. CDR3 DNA: TGTGCCAGCAGTCCGGTTAGCGCCAATGAGCAGTTCTTC.

Concerning this clonotype: The junction departs from the called germline gene at one end, perhaps through a read error. The V call is TRBV7-8, the J call TRBJ2-5; 9 bases align to TRBD1. Per the germline V gene, CDR1 is SGHVS and CDR2 is FQNEAQ. This CDR3 is built from 15 residues. The CDR3 bases are TGTGCCAGCAGCTTACCCCCGACAGGGGGTGAGACCCACTACTTC. It encodes CASSLPPTGGETHYF.

This chain links TRBV24-1 with TRBJ2-1; either TRBD1 or TRBD2 may supply D (5 bases each). The V end lost 1 base, the J end lost 15 bases, and 21 bases lay between the germline ends. This CDR3 spans 15 amino acids. The germline CDR1 and CDR2 sequences are KGHDR and SFDVKD. CDR3 in amino acids: CATSDFFGGRTPLFF. The CDR3 nucleotides are TGTGCCACCAGTGATTTTTTTGGGGGTAGGACGCCCCTGTTCTTC.

The chain carries TRBV12-5 and TRBJ2-5; 13 bases line up with TRBD2. J lost 5 bases, V lost 0 bases, and 3 bases had no gene match. The germline CDR1 and CDR2 sequences are LGHNT and FRNRAP. The CDR3 loop spans 16 amino acids. In DNA, the CDR3 is TGTGCTAGTGGTTTGGTACTAGCGGGAGGGTTGGAGACCCAGTACTTC. It translates to CASGLVLAGGLETQYF.

The rearrangement links TRBV3-1 to TRBJ2-3; D uncertain. There are 16 residues in the CDR3. The germline gives CDR1 LGHDT, CDR2 YNNKEL (reference sequence). V shed 2 bases and J shed 4 bases, with 16 bases lying between them. The CDR3 region is CASSQTPERYADTQYF. In DNA, the CDR3 is TGTGCCAGCAGCCAAACACCGGAACGATACGCAGATACGCAGTATTTT.

As to this clonotype: An end of the junction differs from the germline gene, which may be a read error. This chain links TRBV28 with TRBJ2-5, with D uncertain. Germline loops: CDR1 MDHEN, CDR2 SYDVKM. This CDR3 is 12 amino acids long. The CDR3 coding sequence is TGTGCTAGCAGTTACCCCAGAGAGACCCAGTACTTC. Translation gives CASSYPRETQYF.

The chain combines TRBV2 with TRBJ2-1; tentatively, D is TRBD2 (5 bases). Germline V gene lookup returns CDR1 SNHLY and CDR2 FYNNEI. V gave up 7 bases and J gave up 4 bases, with 11 bases separating them. This CDR3 contains 13 residues. The chain's CDR3 is CASTLRDYNEQFF. DNA of the CDR3: TGTGCCAGCACCCTACGGGATTACAATGAGCAGTTCTTC. The complete variable domain, with remaining parts taken from reference TRBV2 and TRBJ2-1, reads EPEVTQTPSHQVTQMGQEVILRCVPISNHLYFYWYRQILGQKVEFLVSFYNNEISEKSEIFDDQFSVERPDGSNFTLKIRSTKLEDSAMYFCASTLRDYNEQFFGPGTRLTVL.

V gene TRBV6-4 combines with J gene TRBJ1-6, with D unresolved. The CDR3 contains 13 residues. The V gene lost 0 bases and the J gene lost 7 bases, with 4 bases spanning the gap. Germline V CDR1 and CDR2: MRHNA, SNTAGT. The CDR3: CASSDSTNSPLHF. As DNA, the CDR3 is TGTGCCAGCAGTGACTCGACAAATTCACCCCTCCACTTT.

A few counts support this clonotype. The rearrangement uses TRBV7-9 and TRBJ2-1; D is perhaps TRBD1 (5 bases). The CDR3 has 13 amino acids. The ends were cut back, 1 base at V and 9 bases at J, with 10 bases in the middle. CDR1 and CDR2 (germline): SEHNR, FQNEAQ (reference sequence). The CDR3 region is CASSLEGAGEQFF. CDR3 DNA: TGTGCCAGCAGCTTAGAAGGGGCCGGTGAGCAGTTCTTC.

The chain carries TRBV7-9 and TRBJ1-1; D possibly corresponds to TRBD1 (5 bases). Germline V gene data show CDR1 as SEHNR and CDR2 as FQNEAQ (reference sequence). V was trimmed by 2 bases and J by 3 bases, leaving 13 bases between them. CDR3 size: 15 residues. Here the CDR3 reads CASSLPGAADTEAFF. The CDR3 DNA reads as TGTGCCAGCAGCTTACCCGGGGCAGCGGACACTGAAGCTTTCTTT.

CDR3 in amino acids: CSVEDRDPRGYGYTF. CDR3 nucleotide sequence: TGCAGCGTTGAAGACAGGGACCCACGGGGCTATGGCTACACCTTC. The J gene is TRBJ1-2, the V gene TRBV29-1, with D possibly matching TRBD1 (5 bases). CDR3 length: 15 amino acids. Trimming removed 0 bases at V and 4 bases at J, with 15 bases between. The germline CDR1 and CDR2 sequences are SQVTM and ANQGSEA. Together with reference TRBV29-1 and TRBJ1-2, the CDR3 gives the full variable domain: SAVISQKPSRDICQRGTSLTIQCQVDSQVTMMFWYRQQPGQSLTLIATANQGSEATYESGFVIDKFPISRPNLTFSTLTVSNMSPEDSSIYLCSVEDRDPRGYGYTFGSGTRLTVV.

This clonotype has a handful of counts. The chain combines TRBV29-1 with TRBJ2-5; 13 bases line up with TRBD2. The last part of the DNA fits TRBJ2-1 better; the J call may be wrong. Germline values: CDR1 SQVTM, CDR2 ANQGSEA. This CDR3 is built from 13 residues. The CDR3 DNA reads as TGCAGCGTTGCGACTAGCGGGAGGAATGAGCAGTTCTTC. Amino acids: CSVATSGRNEQFF.

The chain joins TRBV5-4 to TRBJ2-5; 8 bases map to TRBD1. Judging by the DNA end, TRBJ2-1 fits better; the J call may be wrong. Germline CDR1 is SGHNT and CDR2 is YYREEE (reference sequence). There are 12 residues in the CDR3. Written as DNA, the CDR3 is TGTGCCAGCAGTCAGGGGGCCCCTGAGCAGTTCTTC. It specifies CASSQGAPEQFF.

The rearrangement links TRBV4-3 to TRBJ1-2; D gene uncertain. Per the germline V gene, CDR1 is LGHNA and CDR2 is YSLEER. CDR3 length: 14 residues. The ends were cut back, 3 bases at V and 8 bases at J, with 16 bases in the middle. In nucleotides, the CDR3 is TGCGCCAGCAGCCAGCGGGTGGAGGGCGGCGGCTACACCTTC. It codes for CASSQRVEGGGYTF.

J is TRBJ2-5 and V is TRBV10-3; TRBD2 matches at 12 bases. After removal of 5 bases from V and 11 bases from J, the junction contained 15 bases not matched to a gene. The germline gives CDR1 ENHRY, CDR2 SYGVKD. The CDR3 loop spans 16 amino acids. In DNA, the CDR3 is TGTGCCATCAGTACCACCCTGACTAGCGGGGGAGAGGAGCAGTACTTC. It codes for CAISTTLTSGGEEQYF.

The rearrangement links TRBV7-3 to TRBJ2-2; TRBD1 or TRBD2 may be the D gene (6 bases each). CDR3 length equals 15 residues. Trimming stripped 5 bases from V and 4 bases from J, with 14 bases between. Germline V gene data show CDR1 as SGHTA and CDR2 as FQGTGA. CDR3 protein: CASSPPRGRTGELFF. CDR3 DNA sequence: TGTGCCAGCAGCCCCCCCCGGGGGCGCACCGGGGAGCTGTTTTTT.

The table lists this clonotype with a few counts. The gene calls are TRBV3-1 and TRBJ2-7, with D unclear. Per germline, CDR1 LGHDT and CDR2 YNNKEL (reference sequence). The CDR3 consists of 14 residues. V was trimmed by 1 base and J by 10 bases, leaving 17 bases between them. CDR3 protein: CASSQGSQQIPQYF. The CDR3 DNA is TGTGCCAGCAGCCAAGGTAGCCAACAGATTCCCCAGTACTTC.

This chain uses TRBV4-3 with TRBJ2-7; 7 nucleotides align to TRBD1. The end of the DNA aligns better with TRBJ2-1, so the J call may be wrong. This CDR3 is 16 amino acids long. Germline CDR1 and CDR2: LGHNA and YSLEER. The CDR3 bases are TGCGCCAGCAGCCAAGGAGTTGGGGACAGTTACAATGAGCAGTTCTTC. Residues: CASSQGVGDSYNEQFF.

This clonotype came up a few times. The chain carries TRBV3-1 and TRBJ1-3; D not certain. The V gene's germline CDR1 is LGHDT and CDR2 YNNKEL (reference sequence). The ends were cut back, 6 bases at V and 0 bases at J, with 12 bases in the middle. This CDR3 comprises 15 residues. The CDR3 sequence: CASSETASSGNTIYF. CDR3 DNA sequence: TGTGCCAGCAGTGAAACAGCTAGCTCTGGAAACACCATATATTTT.

V and J are TRBV7-2 and TRBJ2-5, with 7 bases aligning to TRBD1. The CDR3 has 16 residues. From germline, CDR1 is SGHTA and CDR2 FQGNSA. The V gene end was trimmed by 2 bases and the J gene end by 11 bases; junction bases not matched to a gene: 17. The CDR3 here is CASSLIWAGGIGEQYF. The CDR3 region has the DNA TGTGCCAGCAGCTTAATCTGGGCAGGGGGAATAGGGGAGCAGTACTTC.

The J gene is TRBJ1-2, the V gene TRBV19, with 9 bases matching TRBD1. Germline CDR1 and CDR2: LNHDA and SQIVND (reference sequence). This CDR3 is 14 amino acids long. The V segment lost 6 bases and the J segment 6 bases; nucleotides outside the gene matches: 8. CDR3 sequence (DNA): TGTGCCAGTAGCACGGGACAGGGAACAGATGGCTACACCTTC. It specifies CASSTGQGTDGYTF.

The V gene is TRBV15, the J gene TRBJ2-5; D tentatively reads TRBD1 or TRBD2 (5 bases each). Gene TRBJ2-7 matches the end of the DNA better, so the J call may be wrong. The CDR3 is 16 amino acids. The germline V gene has CDR1 LNHNV and CDR2 YYDKDF (reference sequence). The CDR3, as DNA: TGTGCCACCAGCAGAACCCCGGGGCAGGGAAACGGCGAGCAGTACTTC. This encodes CATSRTPGQGNGEQYF.

This clonotype was found a few times. The chain is built from TRBV29-1 and TRBJ2-3, with TRBD2 identical over 13 bases. Germline lookup yields CDR1 SQVTM and CDR2 ANQGSEA. Losses at the gene ends were 7 bases for V and 5 bases for J; bases not matched to a gene: 9. The CDR3 spans 15 residues. The CDR3 DNA reads as TGCAGCGCCCGCCCGACTAGCGGGAGGAGAGATACGCAGTATTTT. This encodes CSARPTSGRRDTQYF.

The rearrangement uses TRBV24-1 and TRBJ2-6; D ambiguous. The CDR3 sequence is 16 residues long. Germline-derived CDR1 and CDR2 are KGHDR and SFDVKD. The V gene lost 3 bases and the J gene lost 0 bases, with 8 bases spanning the gap. The chain's CDR3 is CATSDRAGSGANVLTF. In nucleotides, the CDR3 is TGTGCCACCAGTGATCGTGCCGGCTCTGGGGCCAACGTCCTGACTTTC.

This clonotype showed up just a few times. V gene TRBV15 combines with J gene TRBJ1-6; the D gene is possibly TRBD1 (6 bases). Germline V gives CDR1 LNHNV, CDR2 YYDKDF (reference sequence). Between the trimmed V and J ends, which lost 0 bases and 10 bases, there was a span of 13 bases. The CDR3 extends over 15 amino acids. The CDR3 spells CATSRDLGGASPLHF. Written as DNA, the CDR3 is TGTGCCACCAGCAGAGATCTGGGGGGCGCGTCACCCCTCCACTTT.

This clonotype was detected a few times. The chain is built from TRBV20-1 and TRBJ2-7; D tentatively reads TRBD1 or TRBD2 (5 bases each). The CDR3 spans 13 residues. The germline V gene has CDR1 DFQATT and CDR2 SNEGSKA (reference sequence). Trimming shortened V by 5 bases and J by 2 bases, and 13 bases separated the two germline ends. The CDR3 sequence: CSASQGAPYEQYF. The CDR3 coding sequence is TGCAGTGCTTCCCAGGGAGCTCCCTACGAGCAGTACTTC.

V is TRBV5-1 and J is TRBJ2-3, with 8 bases lining up with TRBD1. The CDR3 runs 17 residues. V lost 3 bases to trimming and J lost 2 bases; unmatched junction nucleotides: 11. Germline V gene lookup returns CDR1 SGHRS and CDR2 YFSETQ. CDR3 DNA sequence: TGCGCCAGCAGCTCAGGGGGCCCTCGCGGCGACACAGATACGCAGTATTTT. Protein sequence: CASSSGGPRGDTDTQYF.

In its sample, this clonotype was seen a few times. This may be a read error, as it is one base from a much larger clone. This chain uses TRBV10-3 with TRBJ2-5; perhaps TRBD1 as D (7 bases). Germline-derived CDR1 and CDR2 are ENHRY and SYGVKD. The CDR3 runs to 11 residues. Here the CDR3 DNA reads TGTGCCATTCAGGGGGGAGAGACCCAGCACTTC. It yields the protein CAIQGGETQHF.

The chain carries TRBV6-2 or TRBV6-3 and TRBJ2-7, with a tentative D call TRBD2 (5 bases). Per germline, CDR1 MNHEY and CDR2 SVGEGT. The CDR3 extends over 14 amino acids. Trimming left V 5 bases short and J 2 bases short, with 13 bases between. CDR3 loop: CASSLTGVPYEQYF. CDR3 DNA: TGTGCCAGCAGTCTGACCGGGGTCCCCTACGAGCAGTACTTC.